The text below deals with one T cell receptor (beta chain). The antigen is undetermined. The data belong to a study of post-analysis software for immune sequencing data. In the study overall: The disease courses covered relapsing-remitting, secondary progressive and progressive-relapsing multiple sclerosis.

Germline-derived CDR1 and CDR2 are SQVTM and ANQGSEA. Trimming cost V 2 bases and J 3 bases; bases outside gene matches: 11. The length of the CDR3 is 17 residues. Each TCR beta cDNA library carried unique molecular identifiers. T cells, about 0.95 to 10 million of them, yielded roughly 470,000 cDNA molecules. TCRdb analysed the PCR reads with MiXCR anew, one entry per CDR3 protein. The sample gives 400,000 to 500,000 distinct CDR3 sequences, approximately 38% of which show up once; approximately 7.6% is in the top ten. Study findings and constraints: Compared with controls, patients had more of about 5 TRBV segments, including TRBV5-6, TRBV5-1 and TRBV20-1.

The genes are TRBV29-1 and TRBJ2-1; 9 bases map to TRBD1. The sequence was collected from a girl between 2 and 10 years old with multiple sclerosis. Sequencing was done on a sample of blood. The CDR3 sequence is CSVEKLHRGLIYNEQFF. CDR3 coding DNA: TGCAGCGTTGAAAAACTCCACAGGGGGCTAATCTACAATGAGCAGTTCTTC.